This entry lists 21 T cell receptor beta chains sequenced from one sample in a study of blood T cell repertoires in COVID-19. Libraries were prepared by immunoSEQ multiplex PCR; TCRdb keeps only in-frame clonotypes and omits some of them. Among about 98,000 clones listed, about 80% were seen once. Sequencing input: peripheral blood. Source of these receptors: a man aged 55-75 years with acute or convalescent COVID-19.

J is TRBJ2-3 and V is TRBV10-3, with a weak D call TRBD2 (5 bases). V lost 7 bases and J lost 4, with 12 bases in between. In germline, CDR1 is ENHRY, CDR2 SYGVKD. The CDR3 runs 13 residues. CDR3 in amino acids: CAIKQTGSDTQYF. CDR3 nucleotide sequence: TGTGCCATCAAACAAACGGGATCAGATACGCAGTATTTT.

A note on this clone: Additional DNA sequences in this sample encode the identical CDR3. The rearrangement uses TRBV7-6 and TRBJ1-1; 9 bases map to TRBD1. The CDR3 runs to 17 residues. Germline CDR1 reads SGHVS; CDR2 reads FNYEAQ. After removal of 1 base from V and 5 bases from J, the junction contained 11 bases not matched to a gene. The CDR3 coding sequence is TGTGCCAGCAGCTTAGATGGGATGGGACAGGGAAGGACTGAAGCTTTCTTT. Translating gives CASSLDGMGQGRTEAFF.

The J gene is TRBJ1-5, the V gene TRBV2; possibly TRBD1 for D (6 bases). Germline-derived CDR1 and CDR2 are SNHLY and FYNNEI. This CDR3 has 15 amino acids. Trimming stripped 4 bases from V and 1 base from J, with 11 bases between. CDR3 sequence (DNA): TGTGCCAGCAGTGCGGGACAAAGCAGCAATCAGCCCCAGCATTTT. Protein product: CASSAGQSSNQPQHF.

In DNA form, the CDR3 reads TGCGCCAGCAGCCAAGAGGACCCCCGGGACAGACCCTACGAGCAGTACTTC. It yields the protein CASSQEDPRDRPYEQYF. The rearrangement links TRBV4-1 to TRBJ2-7; 7 bases are a match to TRBD1. J was trimmed by 2 bases and V by 0 bases; bases with no gene match: 10. The germline V gene encodes CDR1 MGHRA and CDR2 YSYEKL. There are 17 residues in the CDR3.

The rearrangement links TRBV5-6 to TRBJ2-5, with TRBD2 identical over 9 bases. V lost 1 base and J lost 5; bases outside the gene matches: 0. CDR3 length equals 13 residues. Germline V CDR1 and CDR2: SGHDT, YYEEEE. The CDR3 loop is CASSLTSGETQYF. The CDR3 DNA follows: TGTGCCAGCAGCTTGACTAGCGGGGAGACCCAGTACTTC.

This chain links TRBV18 with TRBJ2-7; 9 bases match TRBD1. Trimming removed 2 bases from V and 9 bases from J; junction bases left unmatched: 5. The CDR3 has 13 amino acids. Germline loops: CDR1 KGHSH, CDR2 LQKENI. CDR3 nucleotides: TGTGCCAGCTCACCAGACGCGACAGGGGGGCAGTACGTC. Encoded protein: CASSPDATGGQYV.

The chain links TRBV7-2 to TRBJ2-2; D is possibly TRBD2 (5 bases). The V gene's germline CDR1 is SGHTA and CDR2 FQGNSA. Trimming took 5 bases from V and 1 from J, leaving 11 bases between them. The CDR3 spans 15 residues. The CDR3 DNA reads as TGTGCCAGCAGCCCGTCGGACTGGAACACCGGGGAGCTGTTTTTT. This sequence encodes CASSPSDWNTGELFF.

This clone was observed once. The chain employs TRBV5-1 and TRBJ2-1; 12 bases align to TRBD2. The CDR3 runs 15 residues. The V gene's germline CDR1 is SGHRS and CDR2 YFSETQ. The trim removed 3 bases at V and 9 bases at J, leaving 7 bases unmatched. This CDR3 is CASSSLAGGGREQFF. CDR3 sequence (DNA): TGCGCCAGCAGCTCACTAGCGGGAGGAGGTCGTGAGCAGTTCTTC.

CDR3 amino acids: CASSSDRGDYNEQFF. As DNA, the CDR3 is TGTGCCAGCAGCTCAGACAGGGGAGACTACAATGAGCAGTTCTTC. The chain carries TRBV11-2 and TRBJ2-1, with TRBD1 matching 8 bases. The V segment lost 4 bases and the J segment 3 bases; nucleotides outside the gene matches: 5. The CDR3 spans 15 residues. CDR1 and CDR2 from the germline V gene are SGHAT and FQNNGV.

The chain joins TRBV7-2 to TRBJ2-6, with a weak D call TRBD2 (6 bases). V lost 1 base, J lost 2 bases, and 9 bases lay in between. The V gene's germline CDR1 is SGHTA and CDR2 FQGNSA. CDR3 length equals 16 residues. CDR3 amino acids: CASSLGSGAGANVLTF. The DNA of the CDR3 is TGTGCCAGCAGCTTAGGCTCGGGGGCTGGGGCCAACGTCCTGACTTTC.

This clone was counted only a few times. This rearrangement joins TRBV18 to TRBJ2-7, with TRBD2 matching over 7 bases. With 5 bases clipped from V and 0 bases from J, the junction kept 4 bases outside the gene matches. The germline V gene has CDR1 KGHSH and CDR2 LQKENI. This CDR3 spans 14 amino acids. CDR3: CASSGQRGSYEQYV. CDR3 in DNA: TGTGCCAGCTCAGGGCAGCGGGGCTCCTACGAGCAGTACGTC.

The chain combines TRBV5-8 with TRBJ1-1; D is unresolved. The CDR3 spans 14 residues. Germline CDR1 reads SGHTS; CDR2 reads YDEGEE. With 4 bases removed from V and 3 bases from J, the gap between germline ends came to 13 bases. The CDR3 DNA reads as TGTGCCAGCAGCCGAACGTGGGGAGACACTGAAGCTTTCTTT. Amino acids: CASSRTWGDTEAFF.

The V call is TRBV12-3 or TRBV12-4, the J call TRBJ1-2, with D maybe TRBD1 (6 bases). V dropped 2 bases and J dropped 2 bases, with 6 bases sitting between them. The CDR3 has 13 residues. Here the CDR3 DNA reads TGTGCCAGCAGTTTACAGGGGAACTATGGCTACACCTTC. Residues: CASSLQGNYGYTF.

The V and J genes are TRBV11-3 and TRBJ2-5; 11 positions match TRBD2. The CDR3 loop spans 15 amino acids. Germline V gene data show CDR1 as SGHNT and CDR2 as YENEEA. The junction had 7 bases not matched to a gene; V was cut back by 5 bases and J by 5 bases. Written as DNA, the CDR3 is TGTGCCAGCAGCCCTGGACTAGCGGGTGGGGAGACCCAGTACTTC. Encoded protein: CASSPGLAGGETQYF.

The chain carries TRBV11-3 and TRBJ2-3; the match to TRBD2 covers 7 bases. This CDR3 spans 15 amino acids. Losses at the gene ends were 5 bases for V and 2 bases for J; bases not matched to a gene: 7. Germline CDR1 SGHNT, CDR2 YENEEA. The CDR3 loop is CASSRLAQYTDTQYF. As DNA, the CDR3 is TGTGCCAGCAGCCGACTAGCTCAATACACAGATACGCAGTATTTT. Looking up the rest from reference TRBV11-3 and TRBJ2-3 gives the full variable domain: EAGVVQSPRYKIIEKKQPVAFWCNPISGHNTLYWYLQNLGQGPELLIRYENEEAVDDSQLPKDRFSAERLKGVDSTLKIQPAELGDSAVYLCASSRLAQYTDTQYFGPGTRLTVL.

V usage is TRBV25-1 and J usage is TRBJ2-2; 14 bases map to TRBD2. J gave up 7 bases and V 8 bases, and 6 bases lay outside the gene matches. The CDR3 spans 15 residues. Germline CDR1 reads MGHDK; CDR2 reads SYGVNS. The CDR3, as DNA: TGTGCCAGCCAGGGACTAGCGGGAGCGGGCGGGGAGCTGTTTTTT. It encodes CASQGLAGAGGELFF. The full variable domain, rest sourced from reference TRBV25-1 and TRBJ2-2, is EADIYQTPRYLVIGTGKKITLECSQTMGHDKMYWYQQDPGMELHLIHYSYGVNSTEKGDLSSESTVSRIRTEHFPLTLESARPSHTSQYLCASQGLAGAGGELFFGEGSRLTVL.

The V call is TRBV6-1, the J call TRBJ1-1; 8 nucleotides align to TRBD1. J was trimmed by 3 bases and V by 3 bases; bases with no gene match: 18. There are 19 residues in the CDR3. CDR1 is MNHNS, CDR2 SASEGT, per germline. CDR3 in DNA: TGTGCCAGCAGTGATCCATTTCGGCAGGGGGCAGGGCGCGACACTGAAGCTTTCTTT. Translated, it gives CASSDPFRQGAGRDTEAFF.

The chain links TRBV14 to TRBJ1-1, with D tentatively TRBD1 (5 bases). Germline assignment: CDR1 SGHDN and CDR2 FVKESK. This CDR3 has 11 residues. Trimming cost V 7 bases and J 11 bases, with 14 bases left between them. CDR3 sequence: CASTVGTLAFF. In DNA form, the CDR3 reads TGTGCCAGCACAGTCGGGACTCTGGCTTTCTTT. Looking up the rest from reference TRBV14 and TRBJ1-1 gives the full variable domain: EAGVTQFPSHSVIEKGQTVTLRCDPISGHDNLYWYRRVMGKEIKFLLHFVKESKQDESGMPNNRFLAERTGGTYSTLKVQPAELEDSGVYFCASTVGTLAFFGQGTRLTVV.

Concerning this clone itself: This sample also contains other DNA sequences that code for the same CDR3. This sequence joins TRBV7-9 and TRBJ1-3; a possible D gene is TRBD1 (5 bases). CDR1 SEHNR and CDR2 FQNEAQ come from the germline V gene (reference sequence). V lost 3 bases to trimming and J lost 4 bases, with 10 bases between them. The length of the CDR3 is 14 residues. The CDR3 reads CASSFTGAGNTIYF. The CDR3 region has the DNA TGTGCCAGCAGCTTCACAGGAGCGGGAAACACCATATATTTT.

The rearrangement joins TRBV7-2 to TRBJ2-1; 8 bases match TRBD2. Trimming removed 5 bases from V and 6 bases from J; junction bases left unmatched: 9. This CDR3 region has 15 residues. Germline V gene lookup returns CDR1 SGHTA and CDR2 FQGNSA. The CDR3 protein is CASSPEASGFNEQFF. CDR3 bases: TGTGCCAGCAGCCCGGAGGCTAGCGGGTTCAATGAGCAGTTCTTC.

The chain is built from TRBV10-1 and TRBJ2-7; the match to TRBD2 covers 10 bases. The CDR3 spans 17 residues. The junction had 16 bases not matched to a gene; V was cut back by 9 bases and J by 2 bases. Germline CDR1 reads WNHNN; CDR2 reads SYGVQD (reference sequence). The CDR3 region is CASPGTFRTSGPYEQYV. The CDR3 DNA reads TGCGCCAGTCCTGGGACTTTCCGGACTAGCGGTCCCTACGAGCAGTACGTC.